This TCR beta chain was recovered during a study of T cells in Graves' hyperthyroidism and ophthalmopathy. Findings and limits, study-wide: Ophthalmopathy was separated from stable hyperthyroidism by a 13 V-J model. Among thyroid clonotypes expanded above 0.001, most also appeared in blood. Ophthalmopathy prediction by the model preceded onset by a median 6.5 months.

TCR beta CDR3 regions were amplified from RNA. The HTBI primer set was used in a first-round RT-PCR of the TCR CDR3. TCRdb called the multiplex PCR reads again in MiXCR, with one record for every CDR3 protein. The sample lists around 660,000 distinct CDR3 sequences; just under 45% were seen once. Looked up from germline, CDR1 is SGHKS and CDR2 is YYEKEE (reference sequence). Trimming stripped 2 bases from V and 6 bases from J, with 14 bases between. The CDR3 length is 14 residues. Thyroid ultrasound and orbital computed tomography, with clinical symptoms and serum thyroxine and TRAb, informed diagnoses. In the case of this clonotype: Its antigen is as yet unknown. A much larger clone differs from this one at a single base, so this may be a read error.

The chain employs TRBV5-5 and TRBJ1-2; tentatively, D is TRBD1 (6 bases). Sequencing input: peripheral blood or thyroid tissue (not recorded which). The clonotype was recovered from an adult man with Graves' disease, either hyperthyroidism or ophthalmopathy (not recorded which). The CDR3, as DNA: TGTGCCAGCAGCTTAGCCCTAGGGGGTAATGGCTACACCTTC. Its protein product is CASSLALGGNGYTF.